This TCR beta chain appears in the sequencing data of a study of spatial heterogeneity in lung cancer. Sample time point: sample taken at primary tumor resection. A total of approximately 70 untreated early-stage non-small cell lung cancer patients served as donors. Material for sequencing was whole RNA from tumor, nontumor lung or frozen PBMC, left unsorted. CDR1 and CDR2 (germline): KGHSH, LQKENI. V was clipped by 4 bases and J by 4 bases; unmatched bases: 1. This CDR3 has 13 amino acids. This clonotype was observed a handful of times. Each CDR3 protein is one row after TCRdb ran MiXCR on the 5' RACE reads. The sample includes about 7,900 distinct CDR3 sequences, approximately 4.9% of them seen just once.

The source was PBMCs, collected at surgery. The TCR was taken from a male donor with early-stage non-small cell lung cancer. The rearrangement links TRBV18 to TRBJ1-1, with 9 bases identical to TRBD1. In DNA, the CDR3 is TGTGCCAGCTCACGGGGACAGGGCACTGAAGCTTTCTTT. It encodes CASSRGQGTEAFF. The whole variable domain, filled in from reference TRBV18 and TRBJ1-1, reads NAGVMQNPRHLVRRRGQEARLRCSPMKGHSHVYWYRQLPEEGLKFMVYLQKENIIDESGMPKERFSAEFPKEGPSILRIQQVVRGDSAAYFCASSRGQGTEAFFGQGTRLTVV.